The clone carrying this TCR beta chain was seen only once. The antigen is not known. Compared with germline, one end of the junction differs, possibly owing to a read error. The entry originates in a study of tumor-infiltrating lymphocytes in primary liver carcinoma. The wider study: Each participant had primary liver carcinoma, and surgical resection was the treatment. Among the tumors, stages were T1-T3 N0M0 and sizes about 4 to 11 cm.

The researchers produced TCR beta cDNA from approximately 550 ng total RNA with a constant-region primer. Each TCR beta library was derived from three nested multiplex PCR rounds that employed slightly modified ARM-PCR. One entry per CDR3 protein, called by TCRdb with MiXCR from the multiplex PCR reads. The table shows roughly 180,000 distinct CDR3 sequences, with approximately 60% occurring only once. RNA was extracted from whole blood without cell sorting, alongside germline DNA. General study findings and limits: Bulk samples went unsorted, so CD4+ and CD8+ repertoires were not compared.

The sequence was collected from a man aged 40-50 years with primary liver carcinoma and hepatitis B virus infection. Source material: peripheral blood.

The CDR3 DNA reads TGTGCCAGCAGCCGCCTAGCGGGCTCCCAAGAGACCCAGTGCTTC. This codes for CASSRLAGSQETQCF. J is TRBJ2-5 and V is TRBV6-5, with 8 bases matching TRBD2. Per germline, CDR1 MNHEY and CDR2 SVGAGI. The CDR3 loop spans 15 amino acids.